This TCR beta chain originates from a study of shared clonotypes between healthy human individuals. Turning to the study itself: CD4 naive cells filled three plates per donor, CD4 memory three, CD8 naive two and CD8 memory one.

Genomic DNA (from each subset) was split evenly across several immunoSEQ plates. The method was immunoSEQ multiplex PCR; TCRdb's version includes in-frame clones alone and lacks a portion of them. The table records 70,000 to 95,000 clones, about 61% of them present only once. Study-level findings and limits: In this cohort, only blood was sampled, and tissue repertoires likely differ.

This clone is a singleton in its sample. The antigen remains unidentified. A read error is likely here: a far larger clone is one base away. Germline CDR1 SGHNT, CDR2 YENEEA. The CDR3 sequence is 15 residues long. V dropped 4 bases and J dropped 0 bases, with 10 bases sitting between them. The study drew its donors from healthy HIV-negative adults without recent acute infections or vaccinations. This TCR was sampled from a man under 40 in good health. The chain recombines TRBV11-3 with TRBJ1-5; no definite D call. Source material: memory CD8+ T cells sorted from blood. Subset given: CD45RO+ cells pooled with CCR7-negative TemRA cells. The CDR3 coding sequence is TGTGCCAGCAGCTCAGAGGGTTATAGCAATCAGCCCCAGCATTTT. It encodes CASSSEGYSNQPQHF.